These 29 T cell receptor beta chains share one sample of origin, sequenced in a study. Each CDR3 protein gets one entry after TCRdb re-called the RT-PCR reads with MiXCR. The profile shows hundreds of thousands of distinct CDR3 sequences, more than 13% of them singletons. Sequencing was performed on memory CD4+ T cells from blood. These receptors came from a female donor in good health, serving as a healthy control.

This chain links TRBV20-1 with TRBJ2-3; 8 bases are shared with TRBD2. The V gene's germline CDR1 is DFQATT and CDR2 SNEGSKA (reference sequence). The CDR3 extends over 14 amino acids. J lost 3 bases, V lost 6 bases, and 8 bases had no gene match. CDR3 amino acids: CSAQSPSGTDTQYF. CDR3 bases: TGCAGTGCCCAGAGCCCTAGCGGGACAGATACGCAGTATTTT.

This clonotype appeared many times. The V gene is TRBV28, the J gene TRBJ2-7; D perhaps matches TRBD1 (5 bases). The CDR3 loop spans 11 amino acids. Trimming left V 4 bases short and J 9 bases short, with 10 bases between. From germline, CDR1 is MDHEN and CDR2 SYDVKM. CDR3 DNA sequence: TGTGCCAGCAGTTCTAGGACACGGCAGTACTTC. Translation gives CASSSRTRQYF.

This clonotype was recorded a few times. The J gene is TRBJ2-7, the V gene TRBV4-3; 7 nucleotides line up with TRBD1. The CDR3 has 13 amino acids. The ends lost 2 bases at V and 11 bases at J; junction bases unmatched: 9. Germline CDR1 LGHNA, CDR2 YSLEER. Written as DNA, the CDR3 is TGCGCCAGCAGCCAAAATCGGGACAGCCGCAAGTACTTC. Amino acid sequence: CASSQNRDSRKYF.

The chain is built from TRBV20-1 and TRBJ2-1; 12 bases fit TRBD2. The CDR3 spans 19 residues. After removal of 1 base from V and 0 bases from J, the junction contained 10 bases not matched to a gene. Germline V gives CDR1 DFQATT, CDR2 SNEGSKA (reference sequence). CDR3 DNA sequence: TGCAGTGCTAGAGCAGGACTAGCGGGATCCTTAAGCTCCTACAATGAGCAGTTCTTC. Translating it yields CSARAGLAGSLSSYNEQFF.

This clonotype was counted ten times or more. V is TRBV6-5 and J is TRBJ2-3; D ambiguous. The CDR3 has 14 residues. V was clipped by 6 bases and J by 2 bases, with 12 bases between them. CDR1 and CDR2 from the germline V gene are MNHEY and SVGAGI. The CDR3 reads CASSLESPTDTQYF. The CDR3 DNA reads as TGTGCCAGCAGCCTAGAATCCCCCACAGATACGCAGTATTTT.

This chain uses TRBV15 with TRBJ1-2; 7 nucleotides agree with TRBD1. Trimming at V came to 0 bases and at J to 4 bases, leaving 20 bases not matched to a gene. Germline lookup yields CDR1 LNHNV and CDR2 YYDKDF (reference sequence). The CDR3 sequence is 20 residues long. The CDR3 DNA follows: TGTGCCACCAGCAGAGACTTCGATTCTCGGACAGGAGCCCACGGCTATGGCTACACCTTC. Encoded protein: CATSRDFDSRTGAHGYGYTF.

The chain couples TRBV5-1 to TRBJ2-7, with D perhaps TRBD1 (6 bases). CDR3 size: 14 residues. Germline V gene data show CDR1 as SGHRS and CDR2 as YFSETQ. The ends were cut back, 5 bases at V and 6 bases at J, with 18 bases in the middle. CDR3 sequence reads: CASSKWTSQGEQYF. CDR3 bases: TGCGCCAGCAGTAAGTGGACTTCACAGGGCGAGCAGTACTTC.

This clonotype occurred a few times. The gene calls are TRBV5-6 and TRBJ1-6; 8 nucleotides line up with TRBD1. CDR3 size: 16 residues. Per the germline V gene, CDR1 is SGHDT and CDR2 is YYEEEE. V shed 6 bases, J shed 6 bases, and the junction held 11 bases outside the gene matches. The DNA for the CDR3 is TGTGCCAGCACCCGACAGGGGCTTACCGGTAATTCACCCCTCCACTTT. Protein product: CASTRQGLTGNSPLHF. The full variable domain, completed using reference TRBV5-6 and TRBJ1-6, is DAGVTQSPTHLIKTRGQQVTLRCSPKSGHDTVSWYQQALGQGPQFIFQYYEEEERQRGNFPDRFSGHQFPNYSSELNVNALLLGDSALYLCASTRQGLTGNSPLHFGNGTRLTVT.

The chain has TRBV13 and TRBJ2-3; 7 positions agree with TRBD2. The V and J ends lost 3 bases and 3 bases, in that order; junction bases with no gene match: 12. The V gene's germline CDR1 is PRHDT and CDR2 FYEKMQ (reference sequence). The CDR3 consists of 17 residues. The CDR3 sequence: CASSFSAGRRLTDTQYF. CDR3 nucleotides: TGTGCCAGCAGCTTTTCGGCCGGGAGGAGGTTGACAGATACGCAGTATTTT.

In this sample, this clonotype turned up many times. This chain joins TRBV5-1 and TRBJ2-1, with 12 bases fitting TRBD2. This CDR3 has 16 residues. The junction had 4 bases not matched to a gene; V was cut back by 5 bases and J by 1 base. Germline-derived CDR1 and CDR2 are SGHRS and YFSETQ. CDR3 sequence: CASRRGTSGSYNEQFF. For the CDR3, the DNA is TGCGCCAGCAGGCGGGGGACTAGCGGGTCCTACAATGAGCAGTTCTTC.

The chain carries TRBV20-1 and TRBJ2-1; D may be TRBD2 (6 bases). CDR1 is DFQATT, CDR2 SNEGSKA, per germline (reference sequence). This CDR3 region has 16 residues. The germline V and J ends were trimmed by 1 base and 2 bases, with 15 bases remaining between them. This CDR3 reads CSARASSGRTYNEQFF. CDR3 sequence (DNA): TGCAGTGCTAGAGCCAGTAGCGGACGCACCTACAATGAGCAGTTCTTC.

The chain uses TRBV11-2 and TRBJ2-1; D unresolved. Trimming removed 1 base from V and 14 bases from J, with 18 bases in between. This CDR3 contains 14 residues. CDR1 is SGHAT, CDR2 FQNNGV, per germline. In DNA form, the CDR3 reads TGTGCCAGCAGCTTAGCCCCCCAGACCTTAATGGAGTTCTTC. This codes for CASSLAPQTLMEFF.

This clonotype was recorded a few times. The chain recombines TRBV6-1 with TRBJ2-7; no reliable D call. In germline, CDR1 is MNHNS, CDR2 SASEGT. The CDR3 runs to 14 residues. Trimming pared 3 bases from V and 0 bases from J, leaving 9 bases between. CDR3 loop: CASSDPVPSYEQYF. The CDR3 DNA reads TGTGCCAGCAGTGACCCAGTCCCCTCCTACGAGCAGTACTTC.

Many counts were recorded for this clonotype. The chain joins TRBV7-9 to TRBJ2-3; no clear D. CDR3 size: 13 residues. V was shortened by 5 bases and J by 2 bases, with 8 bases between the two germline ends. CDR1 SEHNR and CDR2 FQNEAQ come from the germline V gene (reference sequence). The CDR3 protein is CASSTFNTDTQYF. CDR3 nucleotide sequence: TGTGCCAGCAGCACCTTTAACACAGATACGCAGTATTTT.

The J gene is TRBJ2-5, the V gene TRBV7-9; either TRBD1 or TRBD2 may supply D (5 bases each). Trimming stripped 6 bases from V and 3 bases from J, with 14 bases between. CDR1 is SEHNR, CDR2 FQNEAQ, per germline (reference sequence). This CDR3 has 14 residues. The CDR3 DNA sequence: TGTGCCAGCAGGCCTACCGGGGCCAAAGAGACCCAGTACTTC. Translation: CASRPTGAKETQYF.

J is TRBJ2-2 and V is TRBV12-3 or TRBV12-4; D possibly matches TRBD1 or TRBD2 (5 bases each). V was clipped by 5 bases and J by 4 bases, with 11 bases between them. The CDR3 is made up of 14 amino acids. The CDR3 DNA sequence: TGTGCCAGCAGTGTACGGGGCGGCACCGGGGAGCTGTTTTTT. It translates to CASSVRGGTGELFF.

This clonotype was seen only a few times. This chain links TRBV27 with TRBJ1-6; tentatively, D is TRBD1 (5 bases). V lost 5 bases and J lost 8, with 10 bases in between. Germline CDR1 is MNHEY and CDR2 is SMNVEV (reference sequence). This CDR3 is 13 amino acids long. This CDR3 is CASSLGTDSPLHF. The CDR3 DNA sequence: TGTGCCAGCAGTCTGGGGACCGATTCACCCCTCCACTTT.

The table lists this clonotype with a few counts. The chain employs TRBV9 and TRBJ2-1; 10 nucleotides match TRBD2. V was pared by 3 bases and J by 3 bases, with 9 bases of the junction left unmatched. CDR3 length: 17 amino acids. Germline V gene sequence: CDR1 SGDLS, CDR2 YYNGEE. The CDR3 nucleotides read TGTGCCAGCAGCGGAGGACCAGGGACTAGCGTCTACAATGAGCAGTTCTTC. Translation: CASSGGPGTSVYNEQFF.

V gene TRBV12-3 or TRBV12-4 combines with J gene TRBJ1-4; D remains unclear. V lost 0 bases to trimming and J lost 4 bases, with 9 bases between them. The length of the CDR3 is 15 residues. The CDR3 DNA follows: TGTGCCAGCAGTTTAGCGCGAGGGAGTAATGAAAAACTGTTTTTT. Amino acid sequence: CASSLARGSNEKLFF.

This clonotype turned up a few times. The chain employs TRBV7-2 and TRBJ2-1; TRBD1 might be the D (6 bases). Germline lookup yields CDR1 SGHTA and CDR2 FQGNSA. Trimming cost V 1 base and J 12 bases, with 10 bases left between them. The CDR3 length is 12 residues. The CDR3 sequence is CASSLDTGWQFF. The CDR3 DNA is TGTGCCAGCAGCTTAGATACAGGGTGGCAGTTCTTC.

This chain uses TRBV5-1 with TRBJ2-5, with a weak D call TRBD1 (6 bases). The CDR3 loop spans 15 amino acids. Germline CDR1 reads SGHRS; CDR2 reads YFSETQ. V shed 0 bases and J shed 5 bases, with 14 bases lying between them. The CDR3 region is CASSLARGGEETQYF. CDR3 nucleotide sequence: TGCGCCAGCAGCTTGGCCAGAGGGGGTGAGGAGACCCAGTACTTC.

This clonotype was counted between two and nine times. The V and J genes are TRBV20-1 and TRBJ2-3, with 11 nucleotides matching TRBD1. The CDR3 spans 14 residues. Germline CDR1 reads DFQATT; CDR2 reads SNEGSKA (reference sequence). Losses at the gene ends were 6 bases for V and 11 bases for J; bases not matched to a gene: 13. CDR3 DNA sequence: TGCAGTGCCGAACCTAGGACAGGGGGCTCTGGGCAGTATTTT. It translates to CSAEPRTGGSGQYF.

This clonotype was seen repeatedly, ten times or more. The V and J genes are TRBV12-3 or TRBV12-4 and TRBJ2-1; 7 positions agree with TRBD2. This CDR3 spans 14 amino acids. With 6 bases clipped from V and 8 bases from J, the junction kept 10 bases outside the gene matches. The CDR3 protein is CASSQVSGGDEQFF. CDR3 DNA: TGTGCCAGCAGCCAAGTCAGTGGGGGGGATGAGCAGTTCTTC.

The rearrangement links TRBV7-2 to TRBJ2-1; 11 bases map to TRBD2. From germline, CDR1 is SGHTA and CDR2 FQGNSA. The CDR3 is 11 amino acids. CDR3 sequence (DNA): TGTGGGACTAGCGGGTACAATGAGCAGTTCTTC. This gives the protein CGTSGYNEQFF.

This clonotype was seen at least ten times. The V gene is TRBV10-3, the J gene TRBJ2-3; TRBD2 aligns across 8 bases. Germline V gene sequence: CDR1 ENHRY, CDR2 SYGVKD. This CDR3 region has 16 residues. The ends lost 4 bases at V and 2 bases at J; junction bases unmatched: 8. CDR3 in amino acids: CAISGSLAGLTDTQYF. In DNA form, the CDR3 reads TGTGCCATCAGTGGTAGTCTAGCGGGTCTCACAGATACGCAGTATTTT.

This chain uses TRBV21-1 with TRBJ1-6; the table assigns TRBD1, which was not confirmed against the DNA. TRBV21-1 is a pseudogene. This CDR3 spans 16 amino acids. The CDR3 DNA reads as TGTGCCAGCAGCAAAGTGGGGACAGGGGAAAATTCACCCCTCCACTTT. This codes for CASSKVGTGENSPLHF.

This clonotype appeared many times. The gene calls are TRBV20-1 and TRBJ2-7; D is unresolved. Germline V gives CDR1 DFQATT, CDR2 SNEGSKA (reference sequence). Trimming took off 0 bases at V and 3 bases at J, with 6 bases between the two ends. This CDR3 spans 12 amino acids. The CDR3 is CSARDRLYEQYF. Written as DNA, the CDR3 is TGCAGTGCTAGAGATCGCCTCTACGAGCAGTACTTC.

Ten or more counts support this clonotype. For the CDR3, the DNA is TGCGCCAGCAGCTTGGAGGCAGGTCCAGATACGCAGTATTTT. This encodes CASSLEAGPDTQYF. The V gene is TRBV5-1, the J gene TRBJ2-3; D unclear. Trimming removed 0 bases at V and 4 bases at J, with 9 bases between. Germline CDR1 reads SGHRS; CDR2 reads YFSETQ. This CDR3 region has 14 residues.

The chain is built from TRBV11-2 and TRBJ2-1; 13 bases are a match to TRBD2. This CDR3 comprises 17 residues. V was clipped by 5 bases and J by 6 bases; unmatched bases: 10. Germline V gene sequence: CDR1 SGHAT, CDR2 FQNNGV. DNA for the CDR3: TGTGCCAGCAGCCCACTAGCGGGAGGGGGCCAAATCAATGAGCAGTTCTTC. Protein sequence: CASSPLAGGGQINEQFF.